Below are 19 T cell receptor beta chains sequenced from a single sample in a study of response to subunit inactivated influenza vaccine. One entry per CDR3 protein, called by TCRdb with MiXCR from the RT-PCR reads. The table has a few hundred thousand distinct CDR3 sequences, 11% seen once. This sample also appeared in a second study, on T cells expressing NK-cell markers. This second study notes: UMIs were included in TCR beta cDNA generated by 5'RACE template switching.

Sample: PBMCs from blood, taken on the day of vaccination. These receptors originate from a middle-aged man who received an inactivated influenza vaccine.

This clonotype occurred a few times. The gene calls are TRBV3-1 and TRBJ2-3; D tentatively fits TRBD1 or TRBD2 (5 bases each). Between the trimmed V and J ends, which lost 2 bases and 3 bases, there was a span of 12 bases. The length of the CDR3 is 15 residues. CDR1 and CDR2 (germline): LGHDT, YNNKEL (reference sequence). Here the CDR3 DNA reads TGTGCCAGCAGCCAAAGGGGAGTGCTAACAGATACGCAGTATTTT. The encoded protein is CASSQRGVLTDTQYF.

This clonotype came up many times. The chain couples TRBV12-3 or TRBV12-4 to TRBJ2-1; no definite D call. The CDR3 is made up of 12 amino acids. With 1 base removed from V and 7 bases from J, the gap between germline ends came to 5 bases. CDR3 bases: TGTGCCAGCAGTTTAGGGGTGAATGAGCAGTTCTTC. Translating gives CASSLGVNEQFF.

V is TRBV6-1 and J is TRBJ2-7; D is unresolved. This CDR3 comprises 14 residues. The V gene's germline CDR1 is MNHNS and CDR2 SASEGT. V was pared by 4 bases and J by 6 bases, with 16 bases between. For the CDR3, the DNA is TGTGCCAGCAGTGTGAGGACGGGTCCCCTCGAGCAGTACTTC. Translating it yields CASSVRTGPLEQYF.

The chain combines TRBV9 with TRBJ2-5; perhaps D is TRBD1 or TRBD2 (5 bases each). Trimming cost V 1 base and J 4 bases, with 17 bases left between them. The CDR3 totals 16 residues. The germline gives CDR1 SGDLS, CDR2 YYNGEE. CDR3 in amino acids: CASSVKGTAERETQYF. Written as DNA, the CDR3 is TGTGCCAGCAGCGTAAAAGGGACGGCGGAGCGAGAGACCCAGTACTTC.

This clonotype was seen at least ten times. The chain is built from TRBV19 and TRBJ2-2; D gene unclear. The CDR3 totals 13 residues. Germline loops: CDR1 LNHDA, CDR2 SQIVND (reference sequence). Deletions cut 5 bases from V and 5 bases from J, with 9 bases between. The CDR3 sequence is CASSVAVTGELFF. Here the CDR3 DNA reads TGTGCCAGTAGTGTGGCGGTTACCGGGGAGCTGTTTTTT.

V is TRBV4-3 and J is TRBJ2-1; D is unresolved. Looked up from germline, CDR1 is LGHNA and CDR2 is YSLEER. The CDR3 spans 14 residues. Trimming removed 2 bases at V and 5 bases at J, with 10 bases between. The CDR3 spells CASSQRTFNNEQFF. The CDR3 coding sequence is TGCGCCAGCAGCCAACGGACCTTCAACAATGAGCAGTTCTTC.

This clonotype was detected many times. The chain uses TRBV29-1 and TRBJ2-1; TRBD2 agrees at 7 bases. The junction had 15 bases not matched to a gene; V was cut back by 4 bases and J by 9 bases. This CDR3 comprises 15 residues. In germline, CDR1 is SQVTM, CDR2 ANQGSEA. The CDR3 here is CSVGRSGLPRGEQFF. DNA of the CDR3: TGCAGCGTTGGCAGGTCGGGACTACCAAGGGGTGAGCAGTTCTTC.

This chain connects TRBV7-8 to TRBJ1-1; D is perhaps TRBD1 (5 bases). The ends were cut back, 6 bases at V and 1 base at J, with 18 bases in the middle. From germline, CDR1 is SGHVS and CDR2 FQNEAQ. The CDR3 has 16 residues. The CDR3 protein is CASSRDGGRQNTEAFF. CDR3 nucleotide sequence: TGTGCCAGCAGTCGGGACGGCGGACGGCAGAACACTGAAGCTTTCTTT.

This chain links TRBV6-5 with TRBJ2-7; 9 bases align to TRBD2. The CDR3 consists of 16 residues. The V gene end was trimmed by 0 bases and the J gene end by 4 bases; junction bases not matched to a gene: 7. Germline V CDR1 and CDR2: MNHEY, SVGAGI. For the CDR3, the DNA is TGTGCCAGCAGTTACTCGATGGCGGGAGGGGGATACGAGCAGTACTTC. It yields the protein CASSYSMAGGGYEQYF.

This clonotype was recorded at least ten times. The chain links TRBV28 to TRBJ2-7; weak D call: TRBD1 (6 bases). Per the germline V gene, CDR1 is MDHEN and CDR2 is SYDVKM. Trimming stripped 2 bases from V and 2 bases from J, with 10 bases between. This CDR3 contains 14 residues. CDR3 loop: CASSLRGNPYEQYF. The CDR3 DNA follows: TGTGCCAGCAGTTTAAGGGGGAATCCCTACGAGCAGTACTTC.

Details on this clonotype: An end of the junction does not agree with germline; a read error may underlie this. J is TRBJ1-1 and V is TRBV18; D uncertain. Germline V gene sequence: CDR1 KGHSH, CDR2 LQKENI. The CDR3 extends over 15 amino acids. The CDR3 DNA follows: TGTGTCAGCTCACTTTATGGGCGTGCGAACACTGAAGCTTTCTTT. Encoded protein: CVSSLYGRANTEAFF.

J is TRBJ1-5 and V is TRBV7-6; D unclear. CDR3 size: 18 residues. Per the germline V gene, CDR1 is SGHVS and CDR2 is FNYEAQ. With 7 bases removed from V and 5 bases from J, the gap between germline ends came to 27 bases. The CDR3 region has the DNA TGTGCCAGCACCCCCGTCGGGGAAGTCTTCGTACACGATCAGCCCCAGCATTTT. Amino acid sequence: CASTPVGEVFVHDQPQHF.

This clonotype has ten or more counts. V is TRBV7-2 and J is TRBJ1-2, with TRBD1 matching 9 bases. Looked up from germline, CDR1 is SGHTA and CDR2 is FQGNSA. Germline trimming cut 6 bases from V and 4 bases from J; bases unmatched to any gene: 6. The CDR3 runs 14 residues. The chain's CDR3 is CASSSPTGGYGYTF. The CDR3, as DNA: TGTGCCAGCAGTAGTCCGACAGGGGGCTATGGCTACACCTTC.

This clonotype was counted many times. This chain joins TRBV6-1 and TRBJ1-1; 7 bases agree with TRBD1. The CDR3 is 14 residues long. The germline gives CDR1 MNHNS, CDR2 SASEGT. The junction had 8 bases not matched to a gene; V was cut back by 8 bases and J by 2 bases. In DNA form, the CDR3 reads TGTGCCAGCGCGAGGGACAGCTACAACACTGAAGCTTTCTTT. Translation gives CASARDSYNTEAFF.

The chain has TRBV6-1 and TRBJ2-3, with 7 positions matching TRBD2. Germline V gives CDR1 MNHNS, CDR2 SASEGT. This CDR3 contains 17 residues. V shed 4 bases, J shed 2 bases, and the junction held 12 bases outside the gene matches. The CDR3 region has the DNA TGTGCCAGCAGTGTGACGGTGGGGGGGAGGGTCACAGATACGCAGTATTTT. It is translated as CASSVTVGGRVTDTQYF.

In regard to this clonotype: At one boundary the junction diverges from the germline segment, which might be a read error. The chain joins TRBV6-1 to TRBJ1-4, with 9 bases fitting TRBD1. The CDR3 covers 16 residues. The germline gives CDR1 MNHNS, CDR2 SASEGT. The CDR3 DNA reads as TGTGCCAGCAGTCCCAACAGGGGGCGTGAGGGAGAAAAACTGGTTTTT. It encodes CASSPNRGREGEKLVF.

The genes are TRBV6-2 or TRBV6-3 and TRBJ2-7; D is unresolved. Trimming shortened V by 4 bases and J by 7 bases, and 17 bases separated the two germline ends. Looked up from germline, CDR1 is MNHEY and CDR2 is SVGEGT. The CDR3 runs to 14 residues. CDR3 sequence: CASSFPHRSWEQYF. For the CDR3, the DNA is TGTGCCAGCAGTTTCCCCCATCGGTCCTGGGAGCAGTACTTC.

This clonotype was seen a few times. The CDR3 is CASSTPPRGPSTDTQYF. The CDR3 DNA sequence: TGTGCCAGCAGTACCCCTCCTCGGGGGCCAAGCACAGATACGCAGTATTTT. V is TRBV27 and J is TRBJ2-3; D may be TRBD1 or TRBD2 (6 bases each). With 5 bases removed from V and 0 bases from J, the gap between germline ends came to 18 bases. The CDR3 sequence is 17 residues long. Germline V gives CDR1 MNHEY, CDR2 SMNVEV (reference sequence).

This clonotype was seen at least ten times. The genes are TRBV10-3 and TRBJ2-7; D call uncertain. Trimming shortened V by 0 bases and J by 1 base, and 1 base separated the two germline ends. Germline CDR1 reads ENHRY; CDR2 reads SYGVKD. This CDR3 contains 12 residues. CDR3: CAISESSYEQYF. CDR3 DNA: TGTGCCATCAGTGAGTCATCCTACGAGCAGTACTTC.